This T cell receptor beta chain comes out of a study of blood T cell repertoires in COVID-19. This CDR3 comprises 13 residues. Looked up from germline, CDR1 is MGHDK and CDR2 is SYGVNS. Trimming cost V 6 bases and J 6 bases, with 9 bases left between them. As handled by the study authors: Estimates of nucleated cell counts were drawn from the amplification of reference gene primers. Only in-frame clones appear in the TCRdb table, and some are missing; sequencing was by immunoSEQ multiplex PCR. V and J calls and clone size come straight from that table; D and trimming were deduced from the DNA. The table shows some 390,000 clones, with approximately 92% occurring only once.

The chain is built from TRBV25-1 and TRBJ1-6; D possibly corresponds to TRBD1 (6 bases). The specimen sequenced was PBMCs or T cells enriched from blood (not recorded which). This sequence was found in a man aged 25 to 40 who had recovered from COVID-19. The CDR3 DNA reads TGTGCCAGCAGCGCAGGGGTTAATTCACCCCTCCACTTT. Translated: CASSAGVNSPLHF.